One sample yielded the 30 T cell receptor beta chains listed below, sequenced in a study of human T cells and chemical hapten exposure. TCRdb re-called the RACE reads with MiXCR, one entry per CDR3 protein. Of roughly 90,000 distinct CDR3 sequences in the sample, 9.6% are singletons; the top ten hold 3% to 4.5%. Time point defined: pre-sensitization, week 0. Sample treatment: therapeutic diphenylcyclopropenone sensitization with weekly scalp DPC. The sample was whole blood, taken in connection with sensitization to the hapten diphenylcyclopropenone (DPC). The receptors were gathered from a middle-aged woman with alopecia areata. Some clones in this sample may be carry-over from other donors' samples.

This clonotype was detected ten times or more. This chain uses TRBV5-1 with TRBJ1-1, with D possibly being TRBD1 (6 bases). The germline gives CDR1 SGHRS, CDR2 YFSETQ. The CDR3 runs 15 residues. V lost 4 bases and J 4 bases, leaving 17 bases between the germline ends. DNA of the CDR3: TGCGCCAGCAGCCCCCCAAGACTAGGGGGCACTGAAGCTTTCTTT. Its protein product is CASSPPRLGGTEAFF.

This clonotype was counted many times. The chain uses TRBV6-1 and TRBJ2-7; 8 nucleotides align to TRBD1. The CDR3 length is 13 residues. Germline CDR1 and CDR2: MNHNS and SASEGT. The V gene end was trimmed by 10 bases and the J gene end by 2 bases; junction bases not matched to a gene: 7. CDR3 DNA: TGTGCCACTGAACCGGGACAGGCCTACGAGCAGTACTTC. This codes for CATEPGQAYEQYF.

The table lists this clonotype with many counts. This chain uses TRBV19 with TRBJ1-5; D is uncertain. The CDR3 is made up of 16 amino acids. CDR1 LNHDA and CDR2 SQIVND come from the germline V gene (reference sequence). V was clipped by 2 bases and J by 0 bases, with 11 bases between them. The CDR3 region is CASSISGIYSNQPQHF. The CDR3, as DNA: TGTGCCAGTAGTATATCGGGGATTTATAGCAATCAGCCCCAGCATTTT.

This clonotype was counted between two and nine times. The chain recombines TRBV2 with TRBJ2-7; TRBD1 matches at 7 bases. The CDR3 covers 13 residues. V shed 7 bases, J shed 2 bases, and the junction held 5 bases outside the gene matches. CDR1 and CDR2 from the germline V gene are SNHLY and FYNNEI. The CDR3: CASKDRLTYEQYF. The CDR3 coding sequence is TGTGCCAGCAAGGACAGGCTAACCTACGAGCAGTACTTC. The full variable domain, completed using reference TRBV2 and TRBJ2-7, is EPEVTQTPSHQVTQMGQEVILRCVPISNHLYFYWYRQILGQKVEFLVSFYNNEISEKSEIFDDQFSVERPDGSNFTLKIRSTKLEDSAMYFCASKDRLTYEQYFGPGTRLTVT.

Ten or more counts support this clonotype. The V and J genes are TRBV20-1 and TRBJ1-1; a possible D gene is TRBD1 (5 bases). The germline V gene has CDR1 DFQATT and CDR2 SNEGSKA (reference sequence). Between the trimmed V and J ends, which lost 2 bases and 4 bases, there was a span of 20 bases. The CDR3 has 16 amino acids. This CDR3 is CSARQGVTVRGTEAFF. Written as DNA, the CDR3 is TGCAGTGCTAGACAGGGAGTAACTGTGCGCGGCACTGAAGCTTTCTTT.

This clonotype was picked up many times. V gene TRBV28 combines with J gene TRBJ1-2, with D tentatively TRBD1 (6 bases). The V end was cut by 5 bases, the J end by 5 bases, with 15 bases between. This CDR3 has 14 amino acids. Germline assignment: CDR1 MDHEN and CDR2 SYDVKM. CDR3 bases: TGTGCCAGCAGTCCGGGGGGCGCTGGGTATGGCTACACCTTC. It translates to CASSPGGAGYGYTF.

This clonotype was seen ten or more times. This sequence joins TRBV7-2 and TRBJ1-6, with TRBD1 matching 10 bases. The germline V gene encodes CDR1 SGHTA and CDR2 FQGNSA. V lost 1 base to trimming and J lost 10 bases; unmatched junction nucleotides: 4. The CDR3 is 15 residues long. CDR3 protein: CASSLGTGGWSPLHF. The DNA of the CDR3 is TGTGCCAGCAGCTTAGGGACAGGGGGTTGGTCACCCCTCCACTTT. The entire variable domain, with the rest obtained from reference TRBV7-2 and TRBJ1-6, is as follows: GAGVSQSPSNKVTEKGKDVELRCDPISGHTALYWYRQSLGQGLEFLIYFQGNSAPDKSGLPSDRFSAERTGGSVSTLTIQRTQQEDSAVYLCASSLGTGGWSPLHFGNGTRLTVT.

The chain couples TRBV28 to TRBJ2-7, with 9 positions matching TRBD2. Germline V lookup: CDR1 MDHEN, CDR2 SYDVKM. The V gene end was trimmed by 2 bases and the J gene end by 3 bases; junction bases not matched to a gene: 8. CDR3 length equals 16 residues. The CDR3 DNA sequence: TGTGCCAGCAGTTTAAGGCTAGCGGGGATCTTCTACGAGCAGTACTTC. Translated, it gives CASSLRLAGIFYEQYF. The full variable domain, with the rest looked up from reference TRBV28 and TRBJ2-7, is DVKVTQSSRYLVKRTGEKVFLECVQDMDHENMFWYRQDPGLGLRLIYFSYDVKMKEKGDIPEGYSVSREKKERFSLILESASTNQTSMYLCASSLRLAGIFYEQYFGPGTRLTVT.

Written as DNA, the CDR3 is TGTGCCAGCAGCTTGGAAGTTTCCGGTTGGGCAGATACGCAGTATTTT. Translation gives CASSLEVSGWADTQYF. The V call is TRBV5-4, the J call TRBJ2-3; D is uncertain. The CDR3 sequence is 16 residues long. Trimming shortened V by 0 bases and J by 4 bases, and 15 bases separated the two germline ends. The germline gives CDR1 SGHNT, CDR2 YYREEE (reference sequence).

CDR3 protein: CASRQRNEKLFF. DNA of the CDR3: TGTGCCAGCAGACAGAGAAATGAAAAACTGTTTTTT. This sequence joins TRBV6-5 and TRBJ1-4, with D unresolved. Per the germline V gene, CDR1 is MNHEY and CDR2 is SVGAGI. CDR3 length: 12 amino acids. V was trimmed by 6 bases and J by 5 bases, leaving 7 bases between them.

This clonotype was recorded a few times. The chain recombines TRBV7-2 with TRBJ2-3; possible D gene TRBD2, 5 bases. Trimming left V 1 base short and J 6 bases short, with 14 bases between. The CDR3 runs 15 residues. CDR1 SGHTA and CDR2 FQGNSA come from the germline V gene. The CDR3 is CASSLESMGEDTQYF. DNA of the CDR3: TGTGCCAGCAGCTTAGAGAGTATGGGAGAGGATACGCAGTATTTT.

This clonotype occurred a few times. This chain links TRBV6-6 with TRBJ2-5; 7 nucleotides match TRBD1. CDR3 length equals 12 residues. V was clipped by 9 bases and J by 1 base; unmatched bases: 2. Germline V gives CDR1 MNHNY, CDR2 SVGAGI (reference sequence). The CDR3 region has the DNA TGTGCCAGTAACAGGGGCCAAGAGACCCAGTACTTC. As protein: CASNRGQETQYF.

The table lists this clonotype with a few counts. The gene calls are TRBV18 and TRBJ2-3; D call uncertain. Trimming shortened V by 4 bases and J by 6 bases, and 8 bases separated the two germline ends. Per germline, CDR1 KGHSH and CDR2 LQKENI. The CDR3 loop spans 12 amino acids. CDR3 DNA sequence: TGTGCCAGCTCACTCCTGGTCGATACGCAGTATTTT. Protein product: CASSLLVDTQYF.

This sequence joins TRBV19 and TRBJ2-3; the D is unclear. Trimming removed 4 bases at V and 3 bases at J, with 8 bases between. Germline CDR1 is LNHDA and CDR2 is SQIVND (reference sequence). CDR3 length equals 13 residues. The chain's CDR3 is CASSSYETDTQYF. The DNA for the CDR3 is TGTGCCAGTAGTAGCTACGAGACAGATACGCAGTATTTT.

In its sample, this clonotype was seen many times. The rearrangement joins TRBV27 to TRBJ1-2, with D hard to call. Between the trimmed V and J ends, which lost 1 base and 6 bases, there was a span of 18 bases. Germline loops: CDR1 MNHEY, CDR2 SMNVEV (reference sequence). This CDR3 is 16 amino acids long. CDR3 region: CASSLFGGSLYNGYTF. CDR3 bases: TGTGCCAGCAGTTTATTCGGCGGCAGCCTCTACAATGGCTACACCTTC.

Concerning this clonotype: A much larger clone lies a single base off, so this may be a read error. The gene calls are TRBV6-5 and TRBJ1-1, with a weak D call TRBD1 (5 bases). V lost 0 bases to trimming and J lost 6 bases, with 14 bases between them. The CDR3 is made up of 15 amino acids. Germline CDR1 MNHEY, CDR2 SVGAGI. Here the CDR3 reads CASSYSIQGSSEAFF. The CDR3 bases are TGTGCCAGCAGTTACTCGATTCAGGGAAGCTCTGAAGCTTTCTTT.

This clonotype was recorded at least ten times. The chain recombines TRBV6-5 with TRBJ1-6; no clear D. The CDR3 extends over 12 amino acids. The V and J ends lost 2 bases and 7 bases respectively, with 3 bases between them. CDR1 is MNHEY and CDR2 is SVGAGI in the germline V gene. In DNA, the CDR3 is TGTGCCAGCAGTTACACCAATTCACCCCTCCACTTT. Protein product: CASSYTNSPLHF.

The chain recombines TRBV12-3 or TRBV12-4 with TRBJ2-1; D assignment may be TRBD1 or TRBD2 (5 bases each). This CDR3 is built from 14 residues. Between the trimmed V and J ends, which lost 3 bases and 5 bases, there was a span of 11 bases. The CDR3 nucleotides are TGTGCCAGCAGTTTCGTGGGGGTAAACAATGAGCAGTTCTTC. This sequence encodes CASSFVGVNNEQFF.

A note on this clonotype: This may stem from a read error, because a much larger clone lies one nucleotide away. The chain combines TRBV9 with TRBJ2-7; 9 nucleotides match TRBD2. CDR1 is SGDLS and CDR2 is YYNGEE in the germline V gene. The length of the CDR3 is 16 residues. J gave up 4 bases and V 0 bases, and 8 bases lay outside the gene matches. The CDR3 is CASSVVPAGGLYEQYF. The CDR3 DNA is TGTGCCAGCAGCGTAGTCCCAGCGGGGGGCTTGTACGAGCAGTACTTC.

This clonotype came up many times. V is TRBV28 and J is TRBJ2-5; D gene ambiguous. This CDR3 contains 14 residues. Germline V gene lookup returns CDR1 MDHEN and CDR2 SYDVKM. V was shortened by 5 bases and J by 6 bases, with 16 bases between the two germline ends. DNA of the CDR3: TGTGCCAGCAGTCTAAGGGAAGGGTGGAAGACCCAGTACTTC. This translates into CASSLREGWKTQYF.

CDR3 sequence reads: CSVDPTGTTTVQYF. CDR3 bases: TGCAGCGTTGATCCTACAGGGACGACTACGGTGCAGTACTTC. The chain couples TRBV29-1 to TRBJ2-7; D perhaps matches TRBD1 (6 bases). The CDR3 has 14 amino acids. CDR1 SQVTM and CDR2 ANQGSEA come from the germline V gene. V dropped 3 bases and J dropped 9 bases, with 21 bases sitting between them.

The chain carries TRBV6-5 and TRBJ2-1; 9 bases map to TRBD2. Germline V gene sequence: CDR1 MNHEY, CDR2 SVGAGI. Trimming took 6 bases from V and 10 from J; bases not matched to a gene: 16. The CDR3 runs to 16 residues. The CDR3 loop is CASSRSGAGGLGEQFF. CDR3 DNA: TGTGCCAGCAGCCGCTCCGGGGCGGGGGGGCTAGGAGAGCAGTTCTTC.

This clonotype was counted a few times. The chain is built from TRBV11-3 and TRBJ2-1; 11 bases are shared with TRBD2. This CDR3 spans 15 amino acids. J lost 4 bases, V lost 5 bases, and 4 bases had no gene match. CDR1 and CDR2 from the germline V gene are SGHNT and YENEEA. As DNA, the CDR3 is TGTGCCAGCAGCGTAGCGGGGGGGCGATACAATGAGCAGTTCTTC. Encoded protein: CASSVAGGRYNEQFF.

Ten or more counts support this clonotype. DNA of the CDR3: TGCAGTGCTGAAACTAGCCGCGTAAGCACAGATACGCAGTATTTT. Its translation is CSAETSRVSTDTQYF. This chain links TRBV20-1 with TRBJ2-3; TRBD2 might be the D (6 bases). CDR3 size: 15 residues. V lost 5 bases and J lost 0, with 15 bases in between. Germline CDR1 reads DFQATT; CDR2 reads SNEGSKA (reference sequence).

V is TRBV3-1 and J is TRBJ2-5; D might be TRBD1 (6 bases). V lost 2 bases and J 4 bases, leaving 11 bases between the germline ends. The CDR3 has 14 residues. CDR1 is LGHDT and CDR2 is YNNKEL in the germline V gene (reference sequence). The CDR3 sequence: CASSQYGRGETQYF. For the CDR3, the DNA is TGTGCCAGCAGCCAATATGGCAGGGGAGAGACCCAGTACTTC.

This chain links TRBV27 with TRBJ1-5; TRBD1 might be the D (5 bases). CDR1 and CDR2 (germline): MNHEY, SMNVEV (reference sequence). V shed 4 bases and J shed 3 bases, with 16 bases lying between them. CDR3 length: 16 residues. CDR3 DNA: TGTGCCAGCAGTTCCCAGGGCGGGACTACCAATCAGCCCCAGCATTTT. It encodes CASSSQGGTTNQPQHF.

The sample holds many counts of this clonotype. This rearrangement joins TRBV7-6 to TRBJ1-6; D possibly corresponds to TRBD1 (5 bases). The CDR3 has 18 amino acids. The germline V gene encodes CDR1 SGHVS and CDR2 FNYEAQ. V lost 1 base, J lost 2 bases, and 15 bases lay in between. CDR3 sequence: CASSLDPGRDAYNSPLHF. The DNA for the CDR3 is TGTGCCAGCAGCTTAGATCCAGGGCGGGATGCCTATAATTCACCCCTCCACTTT.

V gene TRBV20-1 combines with J gene TRBJ1-2; D is possibly TRBD1 (6 bases). Germline V gene sequence: CDR1 DFQATT, CDR2 SNEGSKA (reference sequence). This CDR3 has 13 residues. V was pared by 5 bases and J by 4 bases, with 14 bases between. CDR3 in DNA: TGCAGTGCTCAGGACCAGGGGACCTATGGCTACACCTTC. Translated, it gives CSAQDQGTYGYTF.

The chain recombines TRBV9 with TRBJ2-7; 8 bases align to TRBD1. This CDR3 has 15 residues. Germline CDR1 SGDLS, CDR2 YYNGEE. The junction had 10 bases not matched to a gene; V was cut back by 4 bases and J by 4 bases. In nucleotides, the CDR3 is TGTGCCAGCAGCCGCCGCGGACAGGGAGCATACGAGCAGTACTTC. Translated: CASSRRGQGAYEQYF. Filled out from reference TRBV9 and TRBJ2-7, the complete variable domain reads DSGVTQTPKHLITATGQRVTLRCSPRSGDLSVYWYQQSLDQGLQFLIQYYNGEERAKGNILERFSAQQFPDLHSELNLSSLELGDSALYFCASSRRGQGAYEQYFGPGTRLTVT.

This clonotype was seen many times. The V and J genes are TRBV6-2 or TRBV6-3 and TRBJ1-5; unclear D gene. V was cut by 2 bases and J by 1 base, with 18 bases left in between. Germline V gene lookup returns CDR1 MNHEY and CDR2 SVGEGT. CDR3 size: 18 residues. The CDR3 DNA reads as TGTGCCAGCAGTTACCGGATTTTAGAGGGCTGGAGCAATCAGCCCCAGCATTTT. Protein product: CASSYRILEGWSNQPQHF.